The 30 T cell receptor beta chains in this list originate from one sample, sequenced in a study of tumor-infiltrating lymphocytes in primary liver carcinoma. For each extraction, RNA and DNA were obtained together from around 20-30 mg of unsorted bulk tissue. Total RNA (around 500 ng) served as template for TCR beta cDNA synthesis primed by a constant-region primer. Library construction for TCR beta comprised three nested multiplex PCR rounds performed with slightly modified ARM-PCR. Primers for the first two PCR rounds were TRBV1-TRBV30 forward primers and a C-beta reverse primer (approximately 9 cycles per round). A single record per CDR3 protein comes from TCRdb applying MiXCR to the multiplex PCR reads. The repertoire holds 100,000 or so distinct CDR3 sequences, with approximately 68% as singletons. What was sequenced was liver tumor tissue from sampling region 5. Stated subset: tumor region T5, tumor centre. Receptors were obtained from a woman aged 55-75 years with primary liver carcinoma and hepatitis B virus infection.

As regards this clonotype: A junction boundary mismatches the germline segment, possibly from a read error. V is TRBV14 and J is TRBJ2-4, with a possible D match to TRBD2 (5 bases). The CDR3 is 13 residues long. Germline V lookup: CDR1 SGHDN, CDR2 FVKESK. CDR3 sequence reads: CASSQTPKDFQYF. CDR3 DNA: TGTGCCAGCAGCCAAACACCTAAGGACTTTCAGTACTTT.

This clonotype was observed at least ten times. The CDR3 DNA sequence: TGTGCCAGAAGCATGGGACTAGCGGGGACGACCTACGAGCAGTACTTC. Protein sequence: CARSMGLAGTTYEQYF. The chain joins TRBV5-3 to TRBJ2-7, with 13 positions matching TRBD2. TRBV5-3 is treated as an ORF (open reading frame) with a function not yet certain. CDR3 size: 16 residues. Trimming took 4 bases from V and 2 from J; bases not matched to a gene: 6.

The table lists this clonotype with a few counts. Relative to the germline gene, one junction end is altered; a read error may explain this. V usage is TRBV6-2 or TRBV6-3 and J usage is TRBJ2-7; D assignment may be TRBD1 or TRBD2 (6 bases each). The CDR3 covers 13 residues. The germline gives CDR1 MNHEY, CDR2 SVGEGT. CDR3 region: CASSKPERGTRAF. CDR3 bases: TGTGCCAGCAGTAAACCCGAACGGGGGACACGGGCCTTC.

Worth noting for this clonotype: One end of the junction does not line up with germline, which may come from a read error. This chain links TRBV15 with TRBJ2-1; 11 bases fit TRBD2. This CDR3 contains 18 residues. Germline V CDR1 and CDR2: LNHNV, YYDKDF (reference sequence). The DNA for the CDR3 is TGTGCCACCAGCAGAGATCAACCGATTAGCGGGAGGGTTAATGAGCAATTCTTC. Its protein product is CATSRDQPISGRVNEQFF.

Details on this clonotype: At one end the junction does not follow the germline gene, possibly because of a read error. CDR3 sequence: CASSQGLLSAETQYF. The DNA for the CDR3 is TGCGCCAGTAGCCAAGGGCTCCTGTCCGCAGAGACCCAGTACTTC. The chain employs TRBV4-1 and TRBJ2-5; D not certain. CDR3 length equals 15 residues. From germline, CDR1 is MGHRA and CDR2 YSYEKL.

Note on this clonotype: One junction end disagrees with the germline gene, perhaps due to a read error. The chain joins TRBV4-1 to TRBJ1-3; unclear D gene. Germline V lookup: CDR1 MGHRA, CDR2 YSYEKL. This CDR3 is 15 amino acids long. CDR3 in DNA: TGCGTCAGCAGCCAAGATCGGGGATTCGGAAACACCATATATTTT. Translation: CVSSQDRGFGNTIYF.

The J gene is TRBJ2-2, the V gene TRBV11-1, with D unresolved. This CDR3 has 13 residues. V was pared by 8 bases and J by 3 bases, with 10 bases between. Germline loops: CDR1 SGHAT, CDR2 FQDESV (reference sequence). The CDR3 coding sequence is TGTGCCAGCCCGAGCCTTGACACCGGGGAGCTGTTTTTT. This translates into CASPSLDTGELFF.

On this clonotype itself: This sequence may be a read error, since a much larger clone differs from it by one base. V is TRBV28 and J is TRBJ1-2; no clear D. The CDR3 loop spans 12 amino acids. CDR1 and CDR2 (germline): MDHEN, SYDVKM. CDR3 sequence (DNA): TGTGCCAGCGAACGGGTTACCTATGACTACACCTTC. Translating it yields CASERVTYDYTF.

Concerning this clonotype: A much larger clone differs from this one at a single base, so this may be a read error. The chain employs TRBV5-6 and TRBJ1-2, with D uncertain. V was pared by 4 bases and J by 10 bases, with 14 bases between. The germline V gene has CDR1 SGHDT and CDR2 YYEEEE. This CDR3 contains 12 residues. This CDR3 reads CASSPRSGAYTF. In nucleotides, the CDR3 is TGTGCCAGCAGCCCTCGAAGCGGCGCCTACACCTTC.

Comment on this clonotype: A clone one base away is much larger, so this may be a read error. The chain joins TRBV28 to TRBJ1-5; D is possibly TRBD1 (6 bases). The length of the CDR3 is 16 residues. CDR1 is MDHEN, CDR2 SYDVKM, per germline. CDR3 bases: TGTGCCACCGTCAAGGTTGGGCAGGGGCGGAATCAGCCCCGGCATTTT. Translated, it gives CATVKVGQGRNQPRHF.

Turning to this clonotype: A read error may be the cause here, since a much bigger clone is one base away. This sequence joins TRBV7-9 and TRBJ1-1, with 9 bases matching TRBD1. The CDR3 is made up of 14 amino acids. Per germline, CDR1 SEHNR and CDR2 FQNEAQ (reference sequence). After removal of 4 bases from V and 12 bases from J, the junction contained 12 bases not matched to a gene. The CDR3 region has the DNA TGTGCCAGCAGCTCAGACCGGGACAGGGCAGAATCTTTCTTT. As protein: CASSSDRDRAESFF.

This chain joins TRBV6-5 and TRBJ1-6; D remains unclear. The CDR3 length is 17 residues. V dropped 7 bases and J dropped 2 bases, with 18 bases sitting between them. Germline V lookup: CDR1 MNHEY, CDR2 SVGAGI. In nucleotides, the CDR3 is TGTGCCAGCACTTATTCGGGTGAAGGTACCTATAATTCACCCCTCCACTTT. As protein: CASTYSGEGTYNSPLHF.

Turning to this clonotype: This may be a read error: a much more frequent sequence differs by one nucleotide. The V and J genes are TRBV5-1 and TRBJ2-1, with D tentatively TRBD2 (6 bases). The CDR3 extends over 14 amino acids. V lost 5 bases to trimming and J lost 8 bases, with 17 bases between them. Germline V gives CDR1 SGHRS, CDR2 YFSETQ. The CDR3 loop reads CASRFDRGGDEQFF. DNA for the CDR3: TGCGCCAGCAGATTTGACCGGGGCGGGGATGAGCAGTTCTTC.

With respect to this clonotype: Compared with germline, one end of the junction differs, possibly owing to a read error. V is TRBV11-3 and J is TRBJ2-2, with a possible D match to TRBD2 (5 bases). The CDR3 has 15 residues. CDR1 is SGHNT and CDR2 is YENEEA in the germline V gene. CDR3 sequence: CASSLGTRRAGELFF. The CDR3 nucleotides read TGTGCCAGCAGCTTAGGAACTAGAAGAGCCGGGGAACTGTTTTTT.

Note on this clonotype: Just one base apart from a much larger clone, this may be a read error. V is TRBV29-1 and J is TRBJ1-1; D is unclear. CDR1 and CDR2 from the germline V gene are SQVTM and ANQGSEA. Trimming removed 4 bases from V and 0 bases from J, with 9 bases in between. This CDR3 comprises 13 residues. The CDR3 region has the DNA TGCAGCGTTGGTCAAGGGCTGAACACTGAAGCTTTCTTT. Translated: CSVGQGLNTEAFF. The full variable domain, rest sourced from reference TRBV29-1 and TRBJ1-1, is SAVISQKPSRDICQRGTSLTIQCQVDSQVTMMFWYRQQPGQSLTLIATANQGSEATYESGFVIDKFPISRPNLTFSTLTVSNMSPEDSSIYLCSVGQGLNTEAFFGQGTRLTVV.

Turning to this clonotype: The conserved phenylalanine or tryptophan normally closing the CDR3 is absent here, so this likely arose from a read error. No DNA is shown, since the ends of the CDR3 on it are uncertain; the CDR3 is the one TCRdb lists. The chain has TRBV6-5 and TRBJ2-7; TRBD2 is the table's D call, not checked against the DNA. Both ends counted, the CDR3 spans 15 residues. CDR1 and CDR2 from the germline V gene are MNHEY and SVGAGI. CDR3 region: CASSAAAGGYYEQHL.

As regards this clonotype: This is likely a read error, given that the CDR3 carries no conserved phenylalanine or tryptophan at its end. The rearrangement uses TRBV11-3 and TRBJ1-1; D is unclear. Germline V gene lookup returns CDR1 SGHNT and CDR2 YENEEA. The CDR3 spans 13 residues. CDR3 residues: CVSTHGMVTEAFL. The CDR3 DNA sequence: TGTGTCAGCACCCATGGCATGGTTACTGAAGCTTTCCTT.

Notes on this clonotype: A read error is possible here, since a much larger clone lies one base away. The missing conserved phenylalanine or tryptophan at the end of this CDR3 makes a read error likely. The chain joins TRBV5-4 to TRBJ1-1, with 8 bases that match TRBD1. The CDR3 loop spans 14 amino acids. Germline V gene sequence: CDR1 SGHNT, CDR2 YYREEE (reference sequence). Losses at the gene ends were 3 bases for V and 3 bases for J; bases not matched to a gene: 4. In DNA form, the CDR3 reads TGTGCCAGCAGCTCGGGACAGGCATACACTGAAGCTTTCTCT. This codes for CASSSGQAYTEAFS.

Notes on this clonotype: One junction end does not reproduce the germline sequence, and a read error may be involved. This chain joins TRBV4-1 and TRBJ2-3; possible D gene TRBD1, 5 bases. This CDR3 is 14 amino acids long. The germline CDR1 and CDR2 sequences are MGHRA and YSYEKL. The CDR3 loop reads CVSSQSRGSDTQYF. CDR3 DNA: TGCGTCAGCAGTCAATCTAGGGGCTCGGATACGCAGTATTTT.

The gene calls are TRBV11-2 and TRBJ2-1, with 10 bases aligning to TRBD1. This CDR3 spans 17 amino acids. The germline V gene encodes CDR1 SGHAT and CDR2 FQNNGV. With V trimmed by 4 bases and J by 4 bases, 10 bases remained unmatched. The CDR3 sequence is CASSSSRGQGPYNEQFF. CDR3 bases: TGTGCCAGCAGCTCCTCTAGGGGACAGGGGCCTTACAATGAGCAGTTCTTC. Combining the CDR3 with reference TRBV11-2 and TRBJ2-1 gives the whole variable domain EAGVAQSPRYKIIEKRQSVAFWCNPISGHATLYWYQQILGQGPKLLIQFQNNGVVDDSQLPKDRFSAERLKGVDSTLKIQPAKLEDSAVYLCASSSSRGQGPYNEQFFGPGTRLTVL.

This clonotype was seen a single time. The conserved final phenylalanine or tryptophan is absent from the CDR3, which likely points to a read error. This rearrangement joins TRBV4-1 to TRBJ2-1, with 9 bases that match TRBD2. The CDR3 sequence is 20 residues long. From germline, CDR1 is MGHRA and CDR2 YSYEKL. In DNA, the CDR3 is TGCGCCAGCAGCCCAATTCCCGGGACTAGCTTCGAGAGCTCCTACGATGAGCAGTTCTCC. Its protein is CASSPIPGTSFESSYDEQFS.

This clonotype was recorded many times. The rearrangement links TRBV5-4 to TRBJ2-5; 8 positions match TRBD2. In germline, CDR1 is SGHNT, CDR2 YYREEE (reference sequence). The trim removed 1 base at V and 5 bases at J, leaving 7 bases unmatched. This CDR3 is built from 15 residues. The CDR3 nucleotides are TGTGCCAGCAGCTTGACGGGAGGGGGTTTTGAGACCCAGTACTTC. It encodes CASSLTGGGFETQYF.

For this clonotype: A much larger clone differs by one base, so this may be a read error. This chain uses TRBV7-9 with TRBJ2-2; D assignment may be TRBD1 or TRBD2 (5 bases each). V lost 5 bases to trimming and J lost 9 bases, with 19 bases between them. The CDR3 totals 15 residues. CDR1 and CDR2 from the germline V gene are SEHNR and FQNEAQ (reference sequence). The CDR3, as DNA: TGTGCCAGCAGCCGGGGCGTCAGGAGTACCCGGGAGCTGTTTTTT. Translating gives CASSRGVRSTRELFF.

Regarding this clonotype: This may come from a read error, since a much larger clone is one base off. This CDR3 is CTISRQGGTDNEQFF. The DNA for the CDR3 is TGTACCATCAGCCGACAGGGCGGTACAGACAATGAGCAGTTCTTC. The chain joins TRBV10-3 to TRBJ2-1, with 7 bases matching TRBD1. The V gene's germline CDR1 is ENHRY and CDR2 SYGVKD. The CDR3 length is 15 residues.

This clonotype was seen a handful of times. The chain employs TRBV2 and TRBJ2-1; either TRBD1 or TRBD2 may supply D (6 bases each). This CDR3 is built from 13 residues. V was trimmed by 7 bases and J by 6 bases, leaving 13 bases between them. Germline CDR1 SNHLY, CDR2 FYNNEI. The chain's CDR3 is CASTRDTLNEQFF. CDR3 in DNA: TGTGCCAGCACGCGGGACACTCTCAATGAGCAGTTCTTC. Looking up the rest from reference TRBV2 and TRBJ2-1 gives the full variable domain: EPEVTQTPSHQVTQMGQEVILRCVPISNHLYFYWYRQILGQKVEFLVSFYNNEISEKSEIFDDQFSVERPDGSNFTLKIRSTKLEDSAMYFCASTRDTLNEQFFGPGTRLTVL.

The chain is built from TRBV9 and TRBJ2-2; 7 bases agree with TRBD2. Germline V gene lookup returns CDR1 SGDLS and CDR2 YYNGEE. The CDR3 contains 13 residues. The trim removed 4 bases at V and 7 bases at J, leaving 4 bases unmatched. CDR3 residues: CASSWGGVGELFF. The CDR3 bases are TGTGCCAGCAGCTGGGGAGGGGTCGGGGAGCTGTTTTTT.

Turning to this clonotype: A much larger clone differs from this one at a single base, so this may be a read error. The V call is TRBV30, the J call TRBJ2-1; possibly TRBD1 for D (6 bases). The CDR3 extends over 15 amino acids. Trimming took 5 bases from V and 2 from J, leaving 16 bases between them. Per germline, CDR1 GTSNPN and CDR2 SVGIG (reference sequence). CDR3 in DNA: TGTGCCTGGCTCAGGGGAACGGGTCCCTACAATGAGCAGTTCTTC. This encodes CAWLRGTGPYNEQFF.

This clonotype was seen just once. Here the CDR3 omits its conserved ending phenylalanine or tryptophan, so a read error is the likely source. The CDR3, as DNA: TGTGCCAGCAGCCAAGATAGGGTCGGCACCGGGGAGCTGTTTTCT. It encodes CASSQDRVGTGELFS. The J gene is TRBJ2-2, the V gene TRBV14; D is unresolved. Germline loops: CDR1 SGHDN, CDR2 FVKESK. V lost 0 bases to trimming and J lost 4 bases, with 9 bases between them. The CDR3 spans 15 residues.

This clonotype was detected once. The chain's CDR3 is CASREVRVGAYDLYF. The CDR3 DNA reads TGTGCCAGCAGAGAGGTGAGGGTTGGAGCCTACGACCTGTACTTC. The chain is built from TRBV6-1 and TRBJ2-7; maybe TRBD2 (5 bases). The CDR3 has 15 residues. Germline lookup yields CDR1 MNHNS and CDR2 SASEGT. Trimming took 6 bases from V and 12 from J, leaving 27 bases between them.

Regarding this clonotype: This may arise from a read error, as a much more abundant clone is one base away. The rearrangement uses TRBV5-6 and TRBJ2-3, with D perhaps matching TRBD2 (5 bases). CDR3 length: 14 residues. Germline-derived CDR1 and CDR2 are SGHDT and YYEEEE. DNA for the CDR3: TGTGCCAGCAGCTTGATCGGGGTAGCAGATATGCAGTATTTT. This codes for CASSLIGVADMQYF.